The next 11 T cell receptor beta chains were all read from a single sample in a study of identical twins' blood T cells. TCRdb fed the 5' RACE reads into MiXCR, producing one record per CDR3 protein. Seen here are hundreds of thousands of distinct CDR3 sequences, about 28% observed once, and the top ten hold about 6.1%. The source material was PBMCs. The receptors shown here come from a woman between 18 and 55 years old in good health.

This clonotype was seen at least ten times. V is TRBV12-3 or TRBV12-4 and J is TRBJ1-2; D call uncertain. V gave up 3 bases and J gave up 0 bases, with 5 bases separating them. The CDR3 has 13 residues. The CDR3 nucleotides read TGTGCCAGCAGTTTTGGGACTAACTATGGCTACACCTTC. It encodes CASSFGTNYGYTF.

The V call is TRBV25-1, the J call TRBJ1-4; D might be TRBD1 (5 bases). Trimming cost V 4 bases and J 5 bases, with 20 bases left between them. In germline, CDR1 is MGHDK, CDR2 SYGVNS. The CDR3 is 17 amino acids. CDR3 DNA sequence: TGTGCCAGCAGTGGAGGGACTGCCCGGGCTTTAAATGAAAAACTGTTTTTT. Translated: CASSGGTARALNEKLFF.

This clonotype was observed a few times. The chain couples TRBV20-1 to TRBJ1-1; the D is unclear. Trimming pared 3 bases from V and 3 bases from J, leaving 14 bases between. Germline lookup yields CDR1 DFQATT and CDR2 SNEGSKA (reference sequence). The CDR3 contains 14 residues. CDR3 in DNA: TGCAGTGCTAGTTCCCACGGATCCTACACTGAAGCTTTCTTT. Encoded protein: CSASSHGSYTEAFF.

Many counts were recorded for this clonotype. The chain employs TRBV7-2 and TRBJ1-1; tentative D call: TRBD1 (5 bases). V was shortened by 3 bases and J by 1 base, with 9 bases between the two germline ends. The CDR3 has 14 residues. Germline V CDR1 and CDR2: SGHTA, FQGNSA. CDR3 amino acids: CASSFGGENTEAFF. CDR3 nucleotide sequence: TGTGCCAGCAGCTTCGGGGGTGAGAACACTGAAGCTTTCTTT.

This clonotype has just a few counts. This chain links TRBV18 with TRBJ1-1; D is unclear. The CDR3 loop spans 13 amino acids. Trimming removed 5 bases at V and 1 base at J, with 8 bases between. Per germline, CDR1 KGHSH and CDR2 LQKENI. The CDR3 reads CASSRSQNTEAFF. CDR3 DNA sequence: TGTGCCAGCTCAAGATCACAGAACACTGAAGCTTTCTTT.

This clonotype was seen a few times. The CDR3 loop reads CASSPLGLAGNEQFF. The CDR3 nucleotides read TGTGCCAGCAGTCCTCTTGGACTAGCGGGGAATGAGCAGTTCTTC. This chain connects TRBV6-2 or TRBV6-3 to TRBJ2-1; 12 nucleotides agree with TRBD2. Germline V gives CDR1 MNHEY, CDR2 SVGEGT. Trimming cost V 5 bases and J 7 bases; bases outside gene matches: 6. The CDR3 extends over 15 amino acids.

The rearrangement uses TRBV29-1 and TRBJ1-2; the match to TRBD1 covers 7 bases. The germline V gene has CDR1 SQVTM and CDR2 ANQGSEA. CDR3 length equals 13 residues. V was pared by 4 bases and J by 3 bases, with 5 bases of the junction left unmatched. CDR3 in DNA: TGCAGCGTTGTTCAGGGGGTAGACTATGGCTACACCTTC. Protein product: CSVVQGVDYGYTF.

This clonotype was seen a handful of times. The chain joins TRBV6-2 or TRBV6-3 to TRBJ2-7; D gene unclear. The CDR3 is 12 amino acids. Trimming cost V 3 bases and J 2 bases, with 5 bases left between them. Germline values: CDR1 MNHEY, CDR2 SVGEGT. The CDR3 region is CASSYPAYEQYF. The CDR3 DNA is TGTGCCAGCAGTTATCCGGCCTACGAGCAGTACTTC.

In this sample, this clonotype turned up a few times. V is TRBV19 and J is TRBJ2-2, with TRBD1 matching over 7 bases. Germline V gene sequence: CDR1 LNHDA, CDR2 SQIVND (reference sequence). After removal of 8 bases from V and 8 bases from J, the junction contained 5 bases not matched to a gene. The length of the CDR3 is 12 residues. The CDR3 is CASAPGQGELFF. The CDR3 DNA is TGTGCCAGTGCGCCGGGACAGGGGGAGCTGTTTTTT.

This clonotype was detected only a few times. DNA of the CDR3: TGTGCCAGCAGCCAAGCAGGTTTTCCCTCCTACGAGCAGTACTTC. Amino acids: CASSQAGFPSYEQYF. V usage is TRBV14 and J usage is TRBJ2-7; D gene uncertain. The V end was cut by 1 base, the J end by 0 bases, with 10 bases between. Per the germline V gene, CDR1 is SGHDN and CDR2 is FVKESK. This CDR3 comprises 15 residues.

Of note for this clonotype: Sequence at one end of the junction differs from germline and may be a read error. CDR3 sequence (DNA): TGTGTCATCAGGGAAGGCTGGGAAGCGGGAGATCGGAATGAGCAGTTCTTC. Its protein product is CVIREGWEAGDRNEQFF. This chain connects TRBV10-3 to TRBJ2-1; 8 bases align to TRBD2. Germline CDR1 reads ENHRY; CDR2 reads SYGVKD. There are 17 residues in the CDR3.